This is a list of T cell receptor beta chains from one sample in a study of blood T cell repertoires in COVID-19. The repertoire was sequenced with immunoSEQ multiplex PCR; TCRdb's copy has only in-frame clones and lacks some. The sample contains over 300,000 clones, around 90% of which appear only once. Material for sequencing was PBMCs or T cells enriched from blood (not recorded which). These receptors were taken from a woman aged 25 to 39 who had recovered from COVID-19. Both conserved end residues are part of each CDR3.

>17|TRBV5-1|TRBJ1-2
CASSLARDSGGGHGYTF
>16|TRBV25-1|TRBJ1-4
CASSEVPGRGSEKLFF
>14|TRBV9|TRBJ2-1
CASSDGGSYNEQFF
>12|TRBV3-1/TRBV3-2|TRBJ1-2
CASSRTGGGYTF
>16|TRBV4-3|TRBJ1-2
CASSQDAGAESDGYTF
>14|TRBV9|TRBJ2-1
CASSPEQGAGEQFF
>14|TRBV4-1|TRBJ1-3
CASSAHRAGNTIYF
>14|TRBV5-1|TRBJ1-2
CASSLAGTGAGYTF
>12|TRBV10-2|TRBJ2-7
CASSDSAYEQYF
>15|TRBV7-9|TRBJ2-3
CASSSQTGGTDTQYF
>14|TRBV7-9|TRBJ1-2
CASSTAAPNYGYTF
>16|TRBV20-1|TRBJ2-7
CSASKIRGRGLYEQYF
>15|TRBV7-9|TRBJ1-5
CASSLAGTDNQPQHF
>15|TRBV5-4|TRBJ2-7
CASSLMGLEIHEQYF
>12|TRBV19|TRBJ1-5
CASSLQDQPQHF
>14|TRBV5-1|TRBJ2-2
CASSLSGDTGELFF
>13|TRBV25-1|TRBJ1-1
CASTMTGGTEAFF
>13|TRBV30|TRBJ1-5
CAWSVGTDQPQHF
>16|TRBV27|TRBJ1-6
CASTPYGSSYNSPLHF
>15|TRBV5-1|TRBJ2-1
CASSSTGLLYNEQFF
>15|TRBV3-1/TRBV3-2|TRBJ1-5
CASSQARDRGQPQHF
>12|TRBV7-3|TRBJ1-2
CASSLGQGALTF
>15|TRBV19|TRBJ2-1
CASTAGQGAYNEQFF
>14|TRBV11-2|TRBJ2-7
CASSPTGSGYEQYF
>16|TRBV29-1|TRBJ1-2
CSVLDTVSAANYGYTF
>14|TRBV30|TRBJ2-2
CAWMTGANTGELFF
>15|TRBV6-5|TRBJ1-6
CASSPNRVPNSPLHF
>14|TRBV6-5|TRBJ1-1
CASRGTGQLTEAFF
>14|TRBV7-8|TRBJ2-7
CASSFSRGGGEQYF
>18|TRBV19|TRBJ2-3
CASSPSPSGAINTDTQYF
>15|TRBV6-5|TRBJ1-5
CASSKGQGDNQPQHF
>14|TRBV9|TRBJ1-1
CASSRTRSGDEAFF
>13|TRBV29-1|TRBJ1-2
CSVGQQGDYGYTF
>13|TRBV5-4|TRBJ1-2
CASSRQENYGYTF
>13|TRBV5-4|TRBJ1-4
CASSGGPNEKLFF
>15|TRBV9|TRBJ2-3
CASSVGILAPDTQYF